Many counts were recorded for the clone carrying this T cell receptor beta chain. This sample is part of a study of regulatory T cells in long-lasting Graves disease. Study-level information: Recently diagnosed Graves' patients had received antithyroid drugs for under 3 months.

Time point reported: newly diagnosed GD, antithyroid drugs for less than 3 months. After RNA was extracted from PBMCs, the TCR library was made from it. Graves' disease was diagnosed by American Thyroid Association guidelines. A blood draw put about 10 milliliters of peripheral blood into EDTA tubes. This CDR3 has 15 residues. The V and J ends lost 5 bases and 0 bases respectively, with 11 bases between them. Germline values: CDR1 LNHDA, CDR2 SQIVND (reference sequence). Libraries of TCR beta came from iRepertoire HTBI primers plus Arm-PCR of CDR3 regions. TCRdb reprocessed the multiplex PCR reads with MiXCR, giving one entry per CDR3 protein. The table has about 200,000 distinct CDR3 sequences, roughly 18% seen once. This sample also appeared in a second study, on T cells in Graves' hyperthyroidism and ophthalmopathy. This second study notes: The model identified upcoming ophthalmopathy a median 6.5 months ahead of onset.

The sequence came from a woman in her thirties with Graves disease. Sample: peripheral blood mononuclear cells (PBMCs), taken at new diagnosis, from a patient treated with antithyroid drugs. The gene calls are TRBV19 and TRBJ1-5; TRBD1 is a possible D gene (6 bases). For the CDR3, the DNA is TGTGCCAGTAGTTCACAGGGACTTAGCAATCAGCCCCAGCATTTT. Translating it yields CASSSQGLSNQPQHF.